This TCR beta chain is from a study of blood T cell repertoires in COVID-19. Across the study: COVID-19 samples from acute and convalescent phases originated in the United States, Italy and Spain. Sources were T cells, B-cell-depleted T cells, or PBMCs; the material itself was cDNA or gDNA.

Trimming cost V 4 bases and J 6 bases; bases outside gene matches: 12. Germline CDR1 and CDR2: SGDLS and YYNGEE. This CDR3 has 16 amino acids. Original methodology: Estimation of nucleated cell counts relied on the amplification of reference gene primers. The table came from immunoSEQ multiplex PCR; TCRdb's copy has only in-frame clones and leaves some out. Clone size and V and J calls were adopted from that table, with D and trimming inferred from the DNA. This table has approximately 70,000 clones, about 89% appearing once. Followed longitudinally, the Seattle patients had been enrolled during active infection.

This TCR came from a man aged 50 to 60 with COVID-19, enrolled during active disease. Sequencing was done on a sample of peripheral blood. This chain links TRBV9 with TRBJ1-3; 8 bases fit TRBD1. CDR3 in amino acids: CASSFLPGGAENTIYF. In nucleotides, the CDR3 is TGTGCCAGCAGCTTTCTGCCAGGGGGCGCGGAAAACACCATATATTTT. The whole variable domain, remainder taken from reference TRBV9 and TRBJ1-3, is DSGVTQTPKHLITATGQRVTLRCSPRSGDLSVYWYQQSLDQGLQFLIQYYNGEERAKGNILERFSAQQFPDLHSELNLSSLELGDSALYFCASSFLPGGAENTIYFGEGSWLTVV.